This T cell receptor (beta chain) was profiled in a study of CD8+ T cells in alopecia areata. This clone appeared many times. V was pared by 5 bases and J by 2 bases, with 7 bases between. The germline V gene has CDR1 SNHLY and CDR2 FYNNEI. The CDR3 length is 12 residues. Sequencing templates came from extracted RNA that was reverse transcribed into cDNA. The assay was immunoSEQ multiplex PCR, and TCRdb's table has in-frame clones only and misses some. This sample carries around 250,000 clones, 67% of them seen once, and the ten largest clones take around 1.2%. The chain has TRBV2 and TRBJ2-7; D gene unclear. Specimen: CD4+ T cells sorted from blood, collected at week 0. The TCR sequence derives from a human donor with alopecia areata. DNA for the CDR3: TGTGCCAGCAGTCCAAACCCCTACGAGCAGTACTTC. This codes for CASSPNPYEQYF.